This entry lists 5 T cell receptor beta chains sequenced from one sample in a study of blood T cell repertoires in COVID-19. Measured with immunoSEQ multiplex PCR; TCRdb has only the in-frame clones, and not every one. This sample yields tens of thousands of clones, of which over 75% are seen a single time; approximately 12% belongs to the top ten. What was sequenced was peripheral blood. All receptors come from an elderly man with acute or convalescent COVID-19.

The chain joins TRBV27 to TRBJ2-2, with 12 bases matching TRBD1. Germline V gene lookup returns CDR1 MNHEY and CDR2 SMNVEV (reference sequence). J lost 6 bases, V lost 6 bases, and 8 bases had no gene match. There are 16 residues in the CDR3. The DNA for the CDR3 is TGTGCCAGCAGGACTGGGACAGGGGGCGGTTCCGGGGAGCTGTTTTTT. Translating it yields CASRTGTGGGSGELFF.

The chain links TRBV10-3 to TRBJ2-2, with 8 nucleotides matching TRBD1. Germline CDR1 is ENHRY and CDR2 is SYGVKD. The CDR3 spans 14 residues. After removal of 7 bases from V and 7 bases from J, the junction contained 8 bases not matched to a gene. CDR3: CAITTGGFGGELFF. As DNA, the CDR3 is TGTGCCATCACCACAGGGGGATTTGGCGGGGAGCTGTTTTTT.

The chain carries TRBV7-9 and TRBJ2-1; D may be TRBD2 (5 bases). V lost 1 base to trimming and J lost 10 bases, with 14 bases between them. This CDR3 spans 14 amino acids. CDR1 and CDR2 from the germline V gene are SEHNR and FQNEAQ (reference sequence). DNA for the CDR3: TGTGCCAGCAGCTTAGAACGGACGACGGGGGAGCAGTTCTTC. It translates to CASSLERTTGEQFF.

This clone was seen a handful of times. The rearrangement links TRBV10-1 to TRBJ2-5; D not resolved. This CDR3 spans 15 amino acids. Germline lookup yields CDR1 WNHNN and CDR2 SYGVQD (reference sequence). Trimming pared 2 bases from V and 5 bases from J, leaving 15 bases between. The CDR3 bases are TGCGCCAGCAGTGAGGGATCCGGGTATACGGAGACCCAGTACTTC. Its translation: CASSEGSGYTETQYF.

The rearrangement joins TRBV7-8 to TRBJ1-2, with D possibly being TRBD1 (5 bases). In germline, CDR1 is SGHVS, CDR2 FQNEAQ. Trimming took off 5 bases at V and 4 bases at J, with 14 bases between the two ends. This CDR3 has 14 residues. DNA for the CDR3: TGTGCCAGCAGCCTGACGACAGAGATCTATGGCTACACCTTC. This codes for CASSLTTEIYGYTF.